The TCR beta chain under discussion was sequenced for a study of regulatory T cells in long-lasting Graves disease. The table lists this clonotype with many counts. The antigen remains undetermined. Germline assignment: CDR1 MNHEY and CDR2 SVGEGT. J was trimmed by 9 bases and V by 6 bases; bases with no gene match: 15. The CDR3 is 15 amino acids. The time point here: newly diagnosed GD, antithyroid drugs for less than 3 months. Following extraction of RNA from PBMCs, that RNA was used to make the TCR library. Diagnoses of Graves' disease were made by American Thyroid Association guidelines. Arm-PCR of CDR3 regions and iRepertoire HTBI primers were used to build TCR beta libraries. Authors' analysis steps: From all samples, identification returned 14 TRBJ and approximately 67 TRBV segments. MiXCR, applied by TCRdb to the multiplex PCR reads, yields one record per CDR3 protein. In this record, the V and J calls reflect TCRdb's handling and not the investigators' own analysis. Among approximately 390,000 distinct CDR3 sequences, 16% were seen once, and the ten largest hold just over 20%.

Study findings and constraints: The TCR repertoire of persistent Graves' patients was less diverse than that of newly diagnosed ones.

These same data were also listed under a study on T cells in Graves' hyperthyroidism and ophthalmopathy. This second study notes: TCR CDR3 underwent first-round RT-PCR with the HTBI primer set.

This TCR derives from a woman aged 18 to 35 with Graves disease. The chain recombines TRBV6-2 or TRBV6-3 with TRBJ2-3, with 7 bases that match TRBD2. Sequenced material: peripheral blood mononuclear cells (PBMCs), taken at new diagnosis, from a patient treated with antithyroid drugs. This CDR3 is CASRGGLDGPETQYF. CDR3 coding DNA: TGTGCCAGCAGGGGCGGACTAGACGGTCCGGAAACGCAGTATTTT.